Each of the 9 T cell receptor beta chains below was sequenced from the same sample in a study of T cells in Graves' hyperthyroidism and ophthalmopathy. TCR beta CDR3 regions were amplified from RNA. When the TCR CDR3 underwent first-round RT-PCR, the HTBI primer set was used. Via MiXCR, TCRdb re-called the multiplex PCR reads, giving one row per CDR3 protein. The sample has about 840,000 distinct CDR3 sequences, 35% to 40% seen once. Sequencing was done on a sample of blood. The source of these receptors is a man in his late teens or twenties with Graves' hyperthyroidism.

In this sample, this clonotype turned up many times. The chain joins TRBV20-1 to TRBJ1-1; a weak D match, TRBD1 (5 bases). Germline-derived CDR1 and CDR2 are DFQATT and SNEGSKA (reference sequence). The CDR3 covers 12 residues. Trimming shortened V by 5 bases and J by 4 bases, and 11 bases separated the two germline ends. The CDR3 DNA reads as TGCAGTGCTCGTTCAGGGTTCACTGAAGCTTTCTTT. This codes for CSARSGFTEAFF.

This clonotype was found many times. The V call is TRBV29-1, the J call TRBJ2-2; D unclear. Germline CDR1 SQVTM, CDR2 ANQGSEA. V shed 6 bases and J shed 4 bases, with 12 bases lying between them. There are 13 residues in the CDR3. The CDR3 DNA reads TGCAGCGTCGTTTGGCCCAGCACCGGGGAGCTGTTTTTT. Its protein is CSVVWPSTGELFF.

The rearrangement links TRBV11-2 to TRBJ2-7; a possible D gene is TRBD2 (6 bases). This CDR3 region has 14 residues. V lost 1 base to trimming and J lost 4 bases, with 11 bases between them. Germline CDR1 and CDR2: SGHAT and FQNNGV. The CDR3 loop reads CASSLAPGSYEQYF. The CDR3 DNA reads TGTGCCAGCAGCTTAGCGCCCGGGAGTTACGAGCAGTACTTC.

This chain connects TRBV9 to TRBJ2-5; 7 bases agree with TRBD2. This CDR3 is 13 amino acids long. Germline CDR1 and CDR2: SGDLS and YYNGEE. The junction had 5 bases not matched to a gene; V was cut back by 3 bases and J by 6 bases. The chain's CDR3 is CASSAGLVKTQYF. Written as DNA, the CDR3 is TGTGCCAGCAGCGCCGGACTAGTCAAGACCCAGTACTTC.

V gene TRBV6-1 combines with J gene TRBJ1-5, with D hard to call. The CDR3 contains 11 residues. Trimming removed 6 bases at V and 3 bases at J, with 3 bases between. Germline CDR1 reads MNHNS; CDR2 reads SASEGT. Written as DNA, the CDR3 is TGTGCCAGCAGAACCAATCAGCCCCAGCATTTT. It translates to CASRTNQPQHF.

The V call is TRBV5-1, the J call TRBJ2-5, with TRBD2 matching 11 bases. V shed 3 bases and J 3 bases; nucleotides not matched to a gene: 4. The CDR3 covers 15 residues. Germline CDR1 SGHRS, CDR2 YFSETQ. The chain's CDR3 is CASSSGTSGKETQYF. The CDR3 nucleotides read TGCGCCAGCAGCTCCGGGACTAGCGGCAAAGAGACCCAGTACTTC.

V gene TRBV9 combines with J gene TRBJ1-2; D not certain. This CDR3 contains 8 residues. Germline lookup yields CDR1 SGDLS and CDR2 YYNGEE. Between the trimmed V and J ends, which lost 0 bases and 14 bases, there was a span of 2 bases. This CDR3 reads CASSVGTF. The CDR3 DNA reads as TGTGCCAGCAGCGTAGGGACCTTC.

This clonotype has only one observation. The rearrangement links TRBV6-5 to TRBJ1-1; 7 nucleotides align to TRBD1. CDR3 length: 14 amino acids. Germline V gives CDR1 MNHEY, CDR2 SVGAGI. J lost 4 bases, V lost 2 bases, and 4 bases had no gene match. The CDR3 DNA follows: TGTGCCAGCAGTTACACAGGGGTTGGCACTGAAGCTTTCTTT. Amino acid sequence: CASSYTGVGTEAFF.

The chain joins TRBV12-5 to TRBJ1-3; D gene uncertain. This CDR3 region has 16 residues. Trimming took 0 bases from V and 2 from J, leaving 11 bases between them. Germline V gene lookup returns CDR1 LGHNT and CDR2 FRNRAP. Written as DNA, the CDR3 is TGTGCTAGTGGTTTGGTAGGCCCAACGGCTGGAAACACCATATATTTT. Its translation: CASGLVGPTAGNTIYF.